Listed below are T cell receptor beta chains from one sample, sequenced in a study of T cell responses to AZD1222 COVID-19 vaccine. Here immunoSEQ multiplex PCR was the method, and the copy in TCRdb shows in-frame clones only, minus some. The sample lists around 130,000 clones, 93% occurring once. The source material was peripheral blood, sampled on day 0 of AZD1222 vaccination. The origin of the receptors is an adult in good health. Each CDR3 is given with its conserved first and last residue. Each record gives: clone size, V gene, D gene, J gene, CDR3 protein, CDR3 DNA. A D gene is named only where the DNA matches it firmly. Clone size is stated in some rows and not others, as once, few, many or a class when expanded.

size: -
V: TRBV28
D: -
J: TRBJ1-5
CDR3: CASTQNPTGTGYNQPQHF
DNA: TGTGCCAGCACCCAAAACCCCACGGGAACAGGGTACAATCAGCCCCAGCATTTT

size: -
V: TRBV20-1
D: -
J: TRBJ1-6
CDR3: CSASSVRETSPLHF
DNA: TGCAGTGCTAGTAGCGTCAGGGAGACCTCACCCCTCCACTTT

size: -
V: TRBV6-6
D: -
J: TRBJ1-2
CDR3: CASSYSLQGDYGYTF
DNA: TGTGCCAGCAGTTACTCGTTACAGGGAGACTATGGCTACACCTTC

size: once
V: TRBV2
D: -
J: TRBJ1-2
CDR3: CASSSGVNYGYTF
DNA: TGTGCCAGCAGCAGCGGGGTTAACTATGGCTACACCTTC

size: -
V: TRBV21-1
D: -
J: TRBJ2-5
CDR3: CASSKGKETQYF
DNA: TGTGCCAGCAGCAAGGGTAAGGAGACCCAGTACTTC

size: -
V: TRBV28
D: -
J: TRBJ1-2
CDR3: CASSGAGAGPYGYTF
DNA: TGTGCCAGCAGTGGTGCAGGGGCTGGGCCCTATGGCTACACCTTC

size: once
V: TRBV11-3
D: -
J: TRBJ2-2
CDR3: CASSLETGELFF
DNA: TGTGCCAGCAGCTTAGAGACCGGGGAGCTGTTTTTT

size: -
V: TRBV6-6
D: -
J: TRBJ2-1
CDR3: CASSPRQSYNEQFF
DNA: TGTGCCAGCAGTCCTAGACAATCCTACAATGAGCAGTTCTTC

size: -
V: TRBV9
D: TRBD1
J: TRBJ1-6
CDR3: CASSAPSTGNNSPLHF
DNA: TGTGCCAGCAGCGCGCCCTCGACAGGGAATAATTCACCCCTCCACTTT

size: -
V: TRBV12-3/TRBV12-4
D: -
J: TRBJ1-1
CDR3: CASSFRDTEAFF
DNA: TGTGCCAGCAGTTTTAGGGACACTGAAGCTTTCTTT

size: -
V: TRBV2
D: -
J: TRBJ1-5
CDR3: CASSGDQPQHF
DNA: TGTGCCAGCAGTGGGGACCAGCCCCAGCATTTT

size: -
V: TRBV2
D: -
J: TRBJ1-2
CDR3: CASSSSGETYGYTF
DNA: TGTGCCAGCAGTTCTTCCGGGGAAACCTATGGCTACACCTTC

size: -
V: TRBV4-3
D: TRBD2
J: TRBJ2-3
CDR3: CASSRGLAGQGIDTQYF
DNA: TGCGCCAGCAGCCGAGGACTAGCGGGTCAAGGGATAGATACGCAGTATTTT

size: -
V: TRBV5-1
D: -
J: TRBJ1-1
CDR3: CASSLSGSGGTEAFF
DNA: TGCGCCAGCAGCCTCTCCGGTTCGGGGGGCACTGAAGCTTTCTTT

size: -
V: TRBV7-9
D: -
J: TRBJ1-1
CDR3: CASSLQGYEAFF
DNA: TGTGCCAGCAGCTTACAGGGGTACGAAGCTTTCTTT

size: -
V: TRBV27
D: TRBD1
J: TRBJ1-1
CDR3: CASNIGTGPTEAFF
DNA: TGTGCCAGCAATATAGGGACAGGTCCCACTGAAGCTTTCTTT

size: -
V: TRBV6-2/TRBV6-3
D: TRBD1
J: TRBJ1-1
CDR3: CASSVYDRGMNTEAFF
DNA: TGTGCCAGCAGTGTCTACGACAGGGGGATGAACACTGAAGCTTTCTTT

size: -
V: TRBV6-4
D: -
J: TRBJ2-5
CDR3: CASSDSFSTFTLRVSEETQYF
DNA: TGTGCCAGCAGTGACTCTTTCTCAACCTTTACCCTCCGTGTGTCGGAAGAGACCCAGTACTTC

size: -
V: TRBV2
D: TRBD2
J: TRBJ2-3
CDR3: CASSLAGVLDTQYF
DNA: TGTGCCAGCAGTTTAGCGGGAGTATTAGATACGCAGTATTTT

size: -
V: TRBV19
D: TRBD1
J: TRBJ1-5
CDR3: CASSGDRGRRQPQHF
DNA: TGTGCCAGTAGTGGGGACAGGGGGCGGCGGCAGCCCCAGCATTTT

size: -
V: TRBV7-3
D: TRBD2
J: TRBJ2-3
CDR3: CASSLTAYANSGTDTQYF
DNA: TGTGCCAGCAGCTTAACAGCATATGCGAATAGCGGGACAGATACGCAGTATTTT

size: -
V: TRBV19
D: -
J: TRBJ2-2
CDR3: CASSMWAWDGANTGELFF
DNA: TGTGCCAGTAGTATGTGGGCTTGGGACGGCGCGAACACCGGGGAGCTGTTTTTT

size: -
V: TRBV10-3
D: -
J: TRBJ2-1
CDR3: CAISELKTYNEQFF
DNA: TGTGCCATCAGTGAGCTTAAAACTTACAATGAGCAGTTCTTC

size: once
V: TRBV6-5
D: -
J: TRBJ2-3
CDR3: CASSWTVSTDTQYF
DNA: TGTGCCAGCAGTTGGACAGTTAGCACAGATACGCAGTATTTT

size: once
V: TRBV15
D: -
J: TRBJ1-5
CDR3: CATSPRGFQPQHF
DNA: TGTGCCACCAGCCCAAGGGGGTTTCAGCCCCAGCATTTT

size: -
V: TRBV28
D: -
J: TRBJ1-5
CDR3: CASSFNQPQHF
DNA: TGTGCCAGCAGTTTCAATCAGCCCCAGCATTTT

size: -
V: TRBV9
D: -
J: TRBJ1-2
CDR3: CASSTEPSGNGYTF
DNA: TGTGCCAGCAGCACTGAGCCGTCGGGGAATGGCTACACCTTC

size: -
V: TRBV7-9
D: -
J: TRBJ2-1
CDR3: CASSPGDADNEQFF
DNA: TGTGCCAGCAGCCCCGGAGATGCGGACAATGAGCAGTTCTTC

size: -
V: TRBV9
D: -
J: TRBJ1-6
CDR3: CASSVKSGSSPLHF
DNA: TGTGCCAGCAGCGTCAAATCAGGGAGTTCACCCCTCCACTTT

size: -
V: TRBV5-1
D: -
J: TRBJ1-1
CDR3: CASSLALGSGTEAFF
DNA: TGCGCCAGCAGCTTGGCCCTAGGGAGTGGCACTGAAGCTTTCTTT

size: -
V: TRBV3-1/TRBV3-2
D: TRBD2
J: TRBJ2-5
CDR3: CASRLAGDRETQYF
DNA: TGTGCCAGCAGACTAGCGGGAGATCGAGAGACCCAGTACTTC

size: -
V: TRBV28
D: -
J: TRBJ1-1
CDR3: CASSFRFQGREREAFF
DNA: TGTGCCAGCAGTTTTAGGTTTCAGGGCAGGGAACGGGAAGCTTTCTTT

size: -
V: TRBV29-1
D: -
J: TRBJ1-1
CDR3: CSGNRLKYTEAFF
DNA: TGCAGCGGGAACAGGCTAAAGTACACTGAAGCTTTCTTT

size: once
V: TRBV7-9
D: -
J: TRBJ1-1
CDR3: CASSKQGRNTEAFF
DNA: TGTGCCAGCAGCAAACAGGGTCGGAACACTGAAGCTTTCTTT

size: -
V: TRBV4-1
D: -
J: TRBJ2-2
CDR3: CASSQGVTNTGELFF
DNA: TGCGCCAGCAGCCAGGGGGTAACGAACACCGGGGAGCTGTTTTTT

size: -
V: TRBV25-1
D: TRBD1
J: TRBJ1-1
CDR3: CASSEPNTGGGTEAFF
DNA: TGTGCCAGCAGTGAGCCCAACACAGGGGGAGGCACTGAAGCTTTCTTT

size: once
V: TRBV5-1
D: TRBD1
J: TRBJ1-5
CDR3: CASSSGQGDQPQHF
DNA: TGCGCCAGCAGCTCAGGACAGGGCGATCAGCCCCAGCATTTT

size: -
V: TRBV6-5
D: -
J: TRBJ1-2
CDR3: CASTTGFRDGYTF
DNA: TGTGCCAGCACTACCGGGTTCAGGGATGGCTACACCTTC

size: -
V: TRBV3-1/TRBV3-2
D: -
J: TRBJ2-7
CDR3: CASSQDWQNEQYF
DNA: TGTGCCAGCAGCCAAGATTGGCAAAACGAGCAGTACTTC

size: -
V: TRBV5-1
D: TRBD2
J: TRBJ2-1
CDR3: CASSLSSGSDEQFF
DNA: TGCGCCAGCAGCCTTTCAAGCGGGAGCGATGAGCAGTTCTTC